Below are 2 T cell receptor beta chains sequenced from a single sample in a study of blood T cell repertoires in COVID-19. Data came from immunoSEQ multiplex PCR; TCRdb stores just in-frame clones and leaves some out. The table includes some 140,000 clones, almost 80% detected once. Source material: peripheral blood. The receptors were sampled from a man aged 60 to 69 who had recovered from COVID-19.

This chain connects TRBV9 to TRBJ1-2; D gene unclear. The CDR3 covers 13 residues. Deletions cut 4 bases from V and 8 bases from J, with 15 bases between. Germline V gene sequence: CDR1 SGDLS, CDR2 YYNGEE. In DNA, the CDR3 is TGTGCCAGCAGCAACCGGAACGTCGGGGGCTACACCTTC. Translation gives CASSNRNVGGYTF.

This clone showed up many times. The V and J genes are TRBV4-2 and TRBJ2-4; D might be TRBD2 (5 bases). Germline V gene lookup returns CDR1 LGHNA and CDR2 YNFKEQ. Trimming stripped 0 bases from V and 0 bases from J, with 21 bases between. The CDR3 is 20 residues long. The CDR3 reads CASSQERDWPVRLAKNIQYF. CDR3 nucleotides: TGTGCCAGCAGCCAAGAGAGGGATTGGCCAGTCCGATTAGCCAAAAACATTCAGTACTTC.